The 27 T cell receptor beta chains in this list originate from one sample, sequenced in a study of cytomegalovirus exposure and HLA in healthy donors. It was with 60 Vbeta and 13 Jbeta primers that the PCR ran. Assay used: immunoSEQ multiplex PCR; TCRdb lists only in-frame clones, some missing. The table shows 150,000 to 200,000 clones, with 84% occurring only once. Sample: PBMCs. These receptors were obtained from a man aged 25 to 40 in good health and CMV-seronegative.

The chain carries TRBV5-1 and TRBJ2-5; TRBD2 agrees at 7 bases. This CDR3 has 16 amino acids. From germline, CDR1 is SGHRS and CDR2 YFSETQ. With V trimmed by 0 bases and J by 1 base, 6 bases remained unmatched. CDR3 residues: CASSLAGASGQETQYF. For the CDR3, the DNA is TGCGCCAGCAGCTTGGCGGGAGCTAGCGGCCAAGAGACCCAGTACTTC.

The sample holds one count of this clone. J is TRBJ2-3 and V is TRBV5-1; 8 bases are shared with TRBD1. CDR1 SGHRS and CDR2 YFSETQ come from the germline V gene. J was trimmed by 0 bases and V by 4 bases; bases with no gene match: 1. The CDR3 consists of 14 residues. CDR3 coding DNA: TGCGCCAGCAGCCGGACAGGGAGCACAGATACGCAGTATTTT. This codes for CASSRTGSTDTQYF.

CDR3 residues: CAWSEISEADTQYF. The CDR3 DNA sequence: TGTGCCTGGAGCGAAATCAGCGAAGCAGATACGCAGTATTTT. The rearrangement links TRBV30 to TRBJ2-3; D uncertain. Germline assignment: CDR1 GTSNPN and CDR2 SVGIG (reference sequence). This CDR3 spans 14 amino acids. V was pared by 3 bases and J by 4 bases, with 14 bases between. The full variable domain, with the rest looked up from reference TRBV30 and TRBJ2-3, is SQTIHQWPATLVQPVGSPLSLECTVEGTSNPNLYWYRQAAGRGLQLLFYSVGIGQISSEVPQNLSASRPQDRQFILSSKKLLLSDSGFYLCAWSEISEADTQYFGPGTRLTVL.

The gene calls are TRBV11-2 and TRBJ2-5; weak D call: TRBD2 (6 bases). Germline loops: CDR1 SGHAT, CDR2 FQNNGV. CDR3 length equals 15 residues. With 1 base removed from V and 1 base from J, the gap between germline ends came to 10 bases. The CDR3 reads CASSLGVGGQETQYF. The DNA for the CDR3 is TGTGCCAGCAGCTTAGGTGTGGGGGGCCAAGAGACCCAGTACTTC.

J is TRBJ1-1 and V is TRBV28, with 9 bases matching TRBD1. The trim removed 6 bases at V and 3 bases at J, leaving 5 bases unmatched. The CDR3 loop spans 14 amino acids. CDR1 is MDHEN and CDR2 is SYDVKM in the germline V gene. The CDR3 DNA reads as TGTGCCAGCAGCCAGACAGGGGGGGACACTGAAGCTTTCTTT. Amino acids: CASSQTGGDTEAFF.

This clone came up a few times. The chain recombines TRBV5-4 with TRBJ1-1; a weak D match, TRBD1 (6 bases). CDR1 is SGHNT and CDR2 is YYREEE in the germline V gene (reference sequence). The ends were cut back, 4 bases at V and 7 bases at J, with 14 bases in the middle. This CDR3 contains 13 residues. The CDR3: CASSPQGGHEAFF. DNA for the CDR3: TGTGCCAGCAGCCCACAGGGTGGTCATGAAGCTTTCTTT.

This clone showed up just once. This rearrangement joins TRBV13 to TRBJ2-7; tentative D call: TRBD2 (6 bases). The CDR3 length is 17 residues. V gave up 2 bases and J gave up 6 bases, with 23 bases separating them. Germline V gene sequence: CDR1 PRHDT, CDR2 FYEKMQ (reference sequence). The CDR3 nucleotides are TGTGCCAGCAGCTTAAGGGGTAGCGGAGAAATGGGGGTCGAGCAGTACTTC. Its translation: CASSLRGSGEMGVEQYF.

This rearrangement joins TRBV7-9 to TRBJ1-4; the D is unclear. CDR1 is SEHNR and CDR2 is FQNEAQ in the germline V gene (reference sequence). This CDR3 spans 13 amino acids. V lost 5 bases and J lost 5, with 9 bases in between. The CDR3 DNA follows: TGTGCCAGCAGCCCAGAAGCGAATGAAAAACTGTTTTTT. It translates to CASSPEANEKLFF.

J is TRBJ2-7 and V is TRBV6-1, with 10 bases matching TRBD2. Germline V gives CDR1 MNHNS, CDR2 SASEGT. The CDR3 covers 15 residues. V was clipped by 6 bases and J by 1 base; unmatched bases: 6. In DNA form, the CDR3 reads TGTGCCAGCAGGCCTAGCGGGAGCGGATCCTACGAGCAGTACTTC. Amino acids: CASRPSGSGSYEQYF.

This clone appeared a single time. The chain links TRBV15 to TRBJ1-1, with 9 nucleotides matching TRBD1. Trimming at V came to 9 bases and at J to 1 base, leaving 3 bases not matched to a gene. CDR3 length: 13 residues. Germline CDR1 is LNHNV and CDR2 is YYDKDF (reference sequence). Written as DNA, the CDR3 is TGTGCCACAACGGACAGGGGGAACACTGAAGCTTTCTTT. It codes for CATTDRGNTEAFF.

This CDR3 reads CAYSPVAYGYTF. For the CDR3, the DNA is TGTGCCTACAGCCCCGTGGCCTATGGCTACACCTTC. This sequence joins TRBV30 and TRBJ1-2, with unresolved D. V lost 7 bases and J 4 bases, leaving 13 bases between the germline ends. The CDR3 is 12 residues long. CDR1 is GTSNPN, CDR2 SVGIG, per germline (reference sequence).

This chain uses TRBV11-3 with TRBJ2-2; no firm D call. Germline-derived CDR1 and CDR2 are SGHNT and YENEEA. The V end was cut by 7 bases, the J end by 3 bases, with 15 bases between. This CDR3 region has 15 residues. CDR3 amino acids: CASTIDDLYTGELFF. DNA of the CDR3: TGTGCCAGCACAATAGACGACTTATACACCGGGGAGCTGTTTTTT.

J is TRBJ2-5 and V is TRBV30; 12 nucleotides line up with TRBD2. The germline V gene has CDR1 GTSNPN and CDR2 SVGIG (reference sequence). CDR3 length equals 15 residues. The trim removed 2 bases at V and 5 bases at J, leaving 6 bases unmatched. The CDR3 DNA sequence: TGTGCCTGGAGTTATAGACTAGCGGGAGACGAGACCCAGTACTTC. This sequence encodes CAWSYRLAGDETQYF.

The chain employs TRBV15 and TRBJ1-4; D gene ambiguous. The CDR3 consists of 12 residues. V lost 2 bases, J lost 8 bases, and 6 bases lay in between. CDR1 is LNHNV and CDR2 is YYDKDF in the germline V gene (reference sequence). CDR3 DNA: TGTGCCACCAGCAGAAGAGGGGAAAAACTGTTTTTT. This translates into CATSRRGEKLFF.

V is TRBV2 and J is TRBJ1-4, with 8 positions matching TRBD1. Germline CDR1 and CDR2: SNHLY and FYNNEI. V shed 6 bases and J 0 bases; nucleotides not matched to a gene: 0. This CDR3 is built from 14 residues. The CDR3 coding sequence is TGTGCCAGCAGGACAGGGGCAACTAATGAAAAACTGTTTTTT. As protein: CASRTGATNEKLFF.

The CDR3 nucleotides read TGCGCCAGCAGTCTTGTCCGTGCCGCGCTCTCTGGAAACACCATATATTTT. This gives the protein CASSLVRAALSGNTIYF. The chain carries TRBV4-1 and TRBJ1-3; D gene uncertain. The CDR3 consists of 17 residues. V lost 6 bases and J 0 bases, leaving 18 bases between the germline ends. CDR1 is MGHRA and CDR2 is YSYEKL in the germline V gene.

The chain uses TRBV19 and TRBJ2-7, with 9 bases matching TRBD1. The CDR3 runs to 14 residues. Germline lookup yields CDR1 LNHDA and CDR2 SQIVND (reference sequence). V shed 5 bases and J 3 bases; nucleotides not matched to a gene: 5. The CDR3 loop is CASSFRDRVYEQYF. CDR3 DNA: TGTGCCAGTAGTTTCCGGGACAGGGTCTACGAGCAGTACTTC.

V usage is TRBV27 and J usage is TRBJ2-5; 7 nucleotides line up with TRBD1. The CDR3 has 14 residues. J gave up 5 bases and V 4 bases, and 7 bases lay outside the gene matches. Germline CDR1 MNHEY, CDR2 SMNVEV (reference sequence). The CDR3 DNA follows: TGTGCCAGCAGTTCTAGACAGGGACGGGAGACCCAGTACTTC. Translating gives CASSSRQGRETQYF.

The table lists this clone with a count of one. The chain carries TRBV29-1 and TRBJ1-3; D remains ambiguous. The CDR3 is 14 residues long. The V gene lost 3 bases and the J gene lost 1 base, with 10 bases spanning the gap. Germline loops: CDR1 SQVTM, CDR2 ANQGSEA. This CDR3 is CSVDSFESGNTIYF. CDR3 sequence (DNA): TGCAGCGTTGATTCCTTTGAGTCTGGAAACACCATATATTTT.

J is TRBJ1-5 and V is TRBV6-6, with TRBD1 matching over 7 bases. Germline V gives CDR1 MNHNY, CDR2 SVGAGI (reference sequence). This CDR3 comprises 15 residues. Germline trimming cut 2 bases from V and 5 bases from J; bases unmatched to any gene: 6. CDR3 amino acids: CASSYGRGQYQPQHF. DNA for the CDR3: TGTGCCAGCAGTTACGGCAGGGGACAGTATCAGCCCCAGCATTTT.

This clone was picked up one time. The chain is built from TRBV19 and TRBJ1-6, with D perhaps TRBD1 (5 bases). V lost 7 bases and J 6 bases, leaving 13 bases between the germline ends. The CDR3 sequence is 14 residues long. CDR1 is LNHDA, CDR2 SQIVND, per germline (reference sequence). CDR3 region: CASKPTGSNSPLHF. Here the CDR3 DNA reads TGTGCCAGTAAGCCCACAGGTTCTAATTCACCCCTCCACTTT.

The sample holds one count of this clone. The chain combines TRBV7-9 with TRBJ2-1; 8 bases match TRBD2. The CDR3 has 13 amino acids. The trim removed 8 bases at V and 5 bases at J, leaving 5 bases unmatched. The V gene's germline CDR1 is SEHNR and CDR2 FQNEAQ (reference sequence). The CDR3 reads CASFSGANNEQFF. The CDR3 DNA reads as TGTGCCAGCTTTAGCGGGGCTAACAATGAGCAGTTCTTC.

J is TRBJ2-1 and V is TRBV5-6; 9 bases are shared with TRBD2. The ends lost 0 bases at V and 5 bases at J; junction bases unmatched: 3. CDR3 length equals 15 residues. Germline V gives CDR1 SGHDT, CDR2 YYEEEE. The CDR3 region is CASSLGGRANNEQFF. DNA for the CDR3: TGTGCCAGCAGCTTGGGCGGGAGGGCGAACAATGAGCAGTTCTTC.

The J gene is TRBJ1-3, the V gene TRBV5-6; D remains unclear. Germline V lookup: CDR1 SGHDT, CDR2 YYEEEE. The V end was cut by 1 base, the J end by 0 bases, with 17 bases between. CDR3 length: 18 residues. CDR3 in DNA: TGTGCCAGCAGCTTGAGGTACGGGAGGCCCGGCTCTGGAAACACCATATATTTT. Amino acids: CASSLRYGRPGSGNTIYF.

The rearrangement uses TRBV5-1 and TRBJ2-2; 9 bases are a match to TRBD1. The ends lost 5 bases at V and 3 bases at J; junction bases unmatched: 23. The CDR3 spans 21 residues. Germline values: CDR1 SGHRS, CDR2 YFSETQ. The CDR3 DNA reads TGCGCCAGCAGACAAAAAACCGGGACAGGGACGCGAATATGGGACACCGGGGAGCTGTTTTTT. Protein: CASRQKTGTGTRIWDTGELFF.

The chain combines TRBV7-9 with TRBJ2-1; 11 bases are a match to TRBD2. Germline CDR1 SEHNR, CDR2 FQNEAQ (reference sequence). J was trimmed by 6 bases and V by 1 base; bases with no gene match: 8. The CDR3 contains 17 residues. The CDR3 region is CASSLVVLAGDGNEQFF. The CDR3 DNA follows: TGTGCCAGCAGCTTAGTGGTACTAGCGGGAGATGGCAATGAGCAGTTCTTC.

The genes are TRBV6-5 and TRBJ1-2, with D uncertain. CDR3 length equals 13 residues. With 2 bases removed from V and 8 bases from J, the gap between germline ends came to 12 bases. CDR1 is MNHEY, CDR2 SVGAGI, per germline. This CDR3 is CASSYTGLEGYTF. In nucleotides, the CDR3 is TGTGCCAGCAGTTACACGGGGTTGGAGGGCTACACCTTC.